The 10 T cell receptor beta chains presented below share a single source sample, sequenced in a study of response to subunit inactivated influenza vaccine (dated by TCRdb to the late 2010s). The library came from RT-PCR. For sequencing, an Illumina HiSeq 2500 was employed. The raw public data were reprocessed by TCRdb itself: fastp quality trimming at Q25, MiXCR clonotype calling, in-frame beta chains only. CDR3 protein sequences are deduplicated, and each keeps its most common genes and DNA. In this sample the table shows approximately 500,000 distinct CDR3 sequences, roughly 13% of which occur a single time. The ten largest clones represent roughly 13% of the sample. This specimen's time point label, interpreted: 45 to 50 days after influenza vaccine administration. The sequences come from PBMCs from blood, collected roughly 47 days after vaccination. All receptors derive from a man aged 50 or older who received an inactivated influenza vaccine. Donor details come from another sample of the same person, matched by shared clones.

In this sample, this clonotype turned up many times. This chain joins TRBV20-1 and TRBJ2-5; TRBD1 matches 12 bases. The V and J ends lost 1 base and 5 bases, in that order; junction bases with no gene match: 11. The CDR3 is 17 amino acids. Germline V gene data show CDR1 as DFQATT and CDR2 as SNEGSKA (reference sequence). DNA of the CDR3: TGCAGTGCTAGAGGGACCGGGACAGGGGGCCTTCATGAGACCCAGTACTTC. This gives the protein CSARGTGTGGLHETQYF.

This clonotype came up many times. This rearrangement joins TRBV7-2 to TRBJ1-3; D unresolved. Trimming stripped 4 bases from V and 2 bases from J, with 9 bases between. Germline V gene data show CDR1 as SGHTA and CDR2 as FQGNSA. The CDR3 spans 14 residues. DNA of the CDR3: TGTGCCAGCAGCTCGAGGGTAGCTGGAAACACCATATATTTT. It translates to CASSSRVAGNTIYF.

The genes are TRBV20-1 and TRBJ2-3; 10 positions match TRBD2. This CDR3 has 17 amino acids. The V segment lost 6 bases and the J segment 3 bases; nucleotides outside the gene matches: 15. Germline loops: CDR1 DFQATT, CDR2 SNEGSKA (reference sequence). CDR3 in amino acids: CSAPSPPGLATTDTQYF. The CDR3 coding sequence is TGCAGTGCGCCGAGCCCGCCGGGACTAGCGACAACAGATACGCAGTATTTT.

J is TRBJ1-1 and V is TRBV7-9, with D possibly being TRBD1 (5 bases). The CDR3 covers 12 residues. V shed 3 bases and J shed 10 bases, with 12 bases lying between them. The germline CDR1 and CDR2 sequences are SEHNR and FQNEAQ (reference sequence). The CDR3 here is CASSLVLGRAFF. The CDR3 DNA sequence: TGTGCCAGCAGCTTGGTGTTGGGGCGAGCTTTCTTT. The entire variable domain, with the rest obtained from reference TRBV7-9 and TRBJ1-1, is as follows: DTGVSQNPRHKITKRGQNVTFRCDPISEHNRLYWYRQTLGQGPEFLTYFQNEAQLEKSRLLSDRFSAERPKGSFSTLEIQRTEQGDSAMYLCASSLVLGRAFFGQGTRLTVV.

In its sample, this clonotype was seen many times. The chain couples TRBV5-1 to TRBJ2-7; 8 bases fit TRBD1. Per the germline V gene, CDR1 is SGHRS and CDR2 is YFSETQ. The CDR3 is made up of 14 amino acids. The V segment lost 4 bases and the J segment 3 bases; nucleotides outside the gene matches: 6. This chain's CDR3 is CASSQFGQGYEQYF. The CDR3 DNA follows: TGCGCCAGCAGCCAGTTTGGACAGGGCTACGAGCAGTACTTC.

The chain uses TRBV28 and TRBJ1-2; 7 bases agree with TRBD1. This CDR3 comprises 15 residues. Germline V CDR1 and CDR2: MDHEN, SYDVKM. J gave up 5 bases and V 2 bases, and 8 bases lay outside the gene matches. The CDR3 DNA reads TGTGCCAGCAGTTTACGAGTGACAGGGACGTATGGCTACACCTTC. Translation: CASSLRVTGTYGYTF.

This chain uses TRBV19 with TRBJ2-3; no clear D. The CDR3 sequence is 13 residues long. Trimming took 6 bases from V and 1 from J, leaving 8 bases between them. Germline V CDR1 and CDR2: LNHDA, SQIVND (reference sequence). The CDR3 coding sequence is TGTGCCAGTAGGACTCGGGGCACAGATACGCAGTATTTT. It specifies CASRTRGTDTQYF.

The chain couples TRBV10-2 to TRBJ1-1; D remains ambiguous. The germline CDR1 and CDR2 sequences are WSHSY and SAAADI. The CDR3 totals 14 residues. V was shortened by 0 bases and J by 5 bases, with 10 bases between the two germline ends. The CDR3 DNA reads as TGCGCCAGCAGTGAGTCATTCTTAGGGACTGAAGCTTTCTTT. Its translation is CASSESFLGTEAFF.

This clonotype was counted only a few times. The CDR3 sequence: CSARDTTGQETQYF. The CDR3 DNA sequence: TGCAGTGCTAGAGACACGACGGGCCAAGAGACCCAGTACTTC. The chain couples TRBV20-1 to TRBJ2-5; D gene ambiguous. Trimming cost V 0 bases and J 1 base, with 9 bases left between them. The CDR3 loop spans 14 amino acids. Germline V CDR1 and CDR2: DFQATT, SNEGSKA (reference sequence).

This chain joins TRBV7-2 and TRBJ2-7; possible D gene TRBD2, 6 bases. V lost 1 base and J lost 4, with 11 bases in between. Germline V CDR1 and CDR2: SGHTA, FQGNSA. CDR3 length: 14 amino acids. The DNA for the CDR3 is TGTGCCAGCAGCTTAGGGGGACTTCTATACGAGCAGTACTTC. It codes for CASSLGGLLYEQYF.